This T cell receptor beta chain was sequenced during a study of CD8+ T cells in alopecia areata (dated by TCRdb to between 2018 and 2020). Context from the whole study: The treated patients took part in an open-label pilot trial in which moderate-to-severe alopecia areata was treated with oral tofacitinib at 5 to 10 mg twice daily. RNA was extracted with the PAXgene miRNA kit for fixed scalp, the miRNeasy kit for PBMCs, and the RNeasy kit for mouse skin. The study used high-throughput TCRbeta sequencing to examine T cell clonal expansion in alopecia areata, in both the C3H/HeJ mouse model and human patients. In humans, TCRbeta sequencing was performed on scalp tissue and on sorted CD4+ and CD8+ peripheral blood T cells from healthy controls and from patients with patchy or totalis/universalis alopecia areata. Scalp clonality was compared among normal scalp (n=4), patchy alopecia areata scalp (n=8), and alopecia totalis/universalis scalp (n=8). Biopsies were taken from tofacitinib-treated patients at baseline and at 4 and 24 weeks of treatment, and a later scalp biopsy was taken in several of the tofacitinib-treated patients. Amplification of TCRbeta CDR3 regions was done by immunoSEQ multiplex PCR using 35 Vbeta forward primers and 13 Jbeta reverse primers. For the treated patients, the SALT score, which quantifies what percentage of scalp surface area is affected, served as the measure of disease severity. Patients received tofacitinib for 6 to 18 months and were then followed off drug for 6 months to check for delayed response and recurrence. What the research found in general, with its limitations: Many expanded lesional clones were found to persist in scalp and blood during tofacitinib treatment, and relapse after treatment cessation may be partly explained by this persistence. Scalp clonality and the number of expanded CD8+ clones among the top 100 scalp clones were significantly decreased by tofacitinib. Because the treated cohort was small and had just a single nonresponder, larger studies are needed to establish links between baseline CD8+ expansion and response. Unlike mouse skin, which is dominated by gammadelta T cells, normal human skin has resident alphabeta T cells that are also sequenced, and this complicates analysis of the scalp TCR repertoire. Compared with mice, TCR sequences shared between patients were less clear, possibly partly because of HLA diversity across the patient population. Compared with normal scalp, lesional scalp, particularly in alopecia totalis/universalis, had higher clonality and more expanded CD8+ clones, which suggests antigenic drive.

Receptors were amplified or captured by the immunoSEQ multiplex PCR assay. RNA was extracted from all samples and reverse transcribed into cDNA, which served as template for TCR sequencing. SuperScript III was used for first-strand cDNA synthesis, primed with a 2:1 mix of oligo-dT and random hexamers. A synthetic immune receptor repertoire was used to assess amplification bias, and residual bias was removed computationally. The authors' pipeline ran thus. Raw reads were preprocessed for error removal, and CDR3 was defined according to IMGT conventions as running from the conserved cysteine to phenylalanine. Clonality was computed by normalizing Shannon entropy by log2 of the number of productive unique TCRs and subtracting the result from 1. Whether each scalp clone was CD4 or CD8 was inferred by checking scalp TCRbeta sequences against the CD4 and CD8 repertoires from sorted blood. In TCRdb, the immuneACCESS table is reduced to in-frame sequences with V and J assigned. These tables do not hold every clone; where another copy was compared, an unresolved V gene accounts for under half, and the others remain unexplained. That table gives V, J and clone size, and the DNA gave D and trimming. A total of about 210,000 clones appear in this sample, 50% to 60% of them only once. The top ten clones comprise roughly 1.5% of the sample.

The sample's time point label, in plain terms: about 4 weeks on oral tofacitinib. The sample's treatment or condition label is to be understood as: oral pan-JAK inhibitor, 5-10 mg twice daily. Lesional scalp punch biopsies and peripheral blood were collected from alopecia areata patients. PBMCs were isolated by density centrifugation and stained for CD3, CD4 and CD8, and CD4+ and CD8+ T cells were sorted on a FACSAria. Reading the germline V gene gives CDR1 SNHLY and CDR2 FYNNEI. The CDR3 runs 14 amino acids, cysteine and phenylalanine included. The read is trimmed to its CDR3 DNA, 42 bases read in frame from base 1. At the junction V is shortened by 5 bases and J by 6 bases, with 16 bases in between. As to this clone: It lacks a known antigen. Base qualities are not provided; no much larger clone lies one nucleotide away.

This specimen consisted of CD4+ T cells sorted from blood, obtained at week 4, from a patient treated with tofacitinib. The sequence came from a human donor with alopecia areata. The sequence links TRBV2 to TRBJ1-2; TRBD1 could be the D gene, as 5 bases match. This receptor carries the CDR3 CASSRSRGRNGYTF. Here is the DNA: TGTGCCAGCAGTCGCAGCCGGGGGAGGAATGGCTACACCTTC.